These T cell receptor beta chains were read from a single sample in a study of blood T cell repertoires in COVID-19. Sequencing was performed with immunoSEQ multiplex PCR; in TCRdb, only in-frame clones are kept and a portion is missing. Among roughly 160,000 clones listed, 75% to 85% were seen once. The sample consisted of peripheral blood. These receptors were obtained from a woman aged 55 to 70 with COVID-19, enrolled during active disease. The CDR3 runs from the conserved cysteine through the conserved F or W. Fields, in order: J gene, CDR3 length, D gene, clone size, V gene, CDR3 protein, CDR3 DNA. The D gene is left open where the match is weak. Only some rows state a clone size, as once, few, many or a class for expanded clones.

TRBJ1-5,14,TRBD1,.,TRBV6-5,CASSRQGGGQPQHF,TGTGCCAGCAGTAGACAGGGAGGAGGTCAGCCCCAGCATTTT
TRBJ1-2,13,.,.,TRBV27,CASSFTGNYGYTF,TGTGCCAGCAGTTTTACAGGCAACTATGGCTACACCTTC
TRBJ2-7,15,TRBD2,.,TRBV20-1,CSASRPKGLAEEQYF,TGCAGTGCTAGTAGGCCGAAAGGACTAGCGGAGGAGCAGTACTTC
TRBJ2-6,19,TRBD1,once,TRBV7-3,CASSLLPGQGNSGANVLTF,TGTGCCAGCAGCCTACTTCCGGGACAGGGTAACTCTGGGGCCAACGTCCTGACTTTC
TRBJ1-5,14,TRBD1,.,TRBV5-1,CASSPGQGNQPQHF,TGCGCCAGCAGCCCGGGACAGGGGAATCAGCCCCAGCATTTT
TRBJ1-6,17,.,.,TRBV5-5,CASSLTPMSSYNSPLHF,TGTGCCAGCAGCTTGACCCCGATGAGCTCCTATAATTCACCCCTCCACTTT
TRBJ2-1,15,TRBD2,once,TRBV9,CASSVRAGDYNEQFF,TGTGCCAGCAGCGTGAGGGCGGGGGACTACAATGAGCAGTTCTTC
TRBJ1-5,16,.,.,TRBV19,CASSVRRVRSNQPQHF,TGTGCCAGTTCTGTACGCAGGGTTAGGAGCAATCAGCCCCAGCATTTT
TRBJ2-2,16,.,.,TRBV9,CASSVAGMVNTGELFF,TGTGCCAGCAGCGTAGCAGGAATGGTCAACACCGGGGAGCTGTTTTTT
TRBJ1-1,14,.,few,TRBV2,CASSGGIADTEAFF,TGTGCCAGCAGTGGGGGCATCGCGGACACTGAAGCTTTCTTT
TRBJ2-3,16,TRBD2,once,TRBV9,CASSVVGGGAPDTQYF,TGTGCCAGCAGCGTAGTTGGCGGGGGGGCCCCAGATACGCAGTATTTT
TRBJ2-7,15,TRBD2,.,TRBV18,CASSIAGGPGREQYF,TGTGCCAGCTCAATAGCGGGAGGACCCGGTAGGGAGCAGTACTTC
TRBJ2-3,15,TRBD2,.,TRBV11-1,CASSRLAVSTDTQYF,TGTGCCAGCAGCCGACTAGCGGTTAGCACAGATACGCAGTATTTT
TRBJ2-3,15,TRBD2,few,TRBV5-1,CASSPSGGPTDTQYF,TGCGCCAGCAGCCCTAGCGGGGGGCCCACAGATACGCAGTATTTT
TRBJ2-2,14,.,.,TRBV2,CASLVQGGTGELFF,TGTGCCAGCTTAGTCCAGGGTGGCACCGGGGAGCTGTTTTTT
TRBJ2-7,14,TRBD1,.,TRBV28,CASSEGQGWDEQYF,TGTGCCAGCAGTGAGGGACAGGGGTGGGACGAGCAGTACTTC
TRBJ1-6,15,.,.,TRBV28,CASRVEGNYNSPLHF,TGTGCCAGCAGGGTGGAGGGGAACTATAATTCACCCCTCCACTTT
TRBJ2-1,19,TRBD2,.,TRBV27,CASSRKPIVIAGGHNEQFF,TGTGCCAGCAGTAGAAAACCCATAGTTATAGCGGGAGGCCACAATGAGCAGTTCTTC
TRBJ1-2,17,.,.,TRBV7-2,CASSYPQPRGIRSGYTF,TGTGCCAGCAGCTACCCCCAGCCTAGGGGAATTCGGTCTGGCTACACCTTC
TRBJ1-2,15,TRBD1,.,TRBV4-1,CASSQGPGGYSGYTF,TGCGCCAGTAGCCAAGGTCCAGGGGGTTACAGTGGCTACACCTTC
TRBJ1-1,13,TRBD1,few,TRBV19,CASSIGQGTEAFF,TGTGCCAGTAGCATTGGACAGGGGACTGAAGCTTTCTTT
TRBJ2-5,15,.,.,TRBV10-3,CAISVSAGIQETQYF,TGTGCCATCAGCGTGTCGGCGGGGATTCAAGAGACCCAGTACTTC
TRBJ2-5,17,TRBD2,.,TRBV19,CASSMGLAGGGQETQYF,TGTGCCAGTAGTATGGGACTAGCGGGAGGAGGCCAAGAGACCCAGTACTTC